One sample yielded the 25 T cell receptor beta chains listed below, sequenced in a study of patients and donors after allogeneic stem cell transplantation. TCRdb used MiXCR to reprocess the RT-PCR reads, holding one entry per CDR3 protein. The sample carries about 57,000 distinct CDR3 sequences, about 14% recorded once. The sequenced sample was blood, either unsorted or a sorted T cell fraction (not recorded which). The receptor source for this set is a human donor who was either an allogeneic HSCT recipient or a stem cell or donor lymphocyte infusion donor (not recorded which). It is not recorded whose cells these are; they may come from a transplant donor.

This chain uses TRBV12-3 or TRBV12-4 with TRBJ2-1; possibly TRBD2 for D (6 bases). V lost 5 bases, J lost 12 bases, and 11 bases lay in between. This CDR3 comprises 11 residues. The CDR3 nucleotides read TGTGCCAGCAGTGCGGTGGGGGGGCAGTTCTTC. Translating gives CASSAVGGQFF.

This clonotype was detected only a few times. The chain uses TRBV5-1 and TRBJ1-1; 10 nucleotides agree with TRBD1. Trimming removed 0 bases from V and 10 bases from J; junction bases left unmatched: 6. This CDR3 is 14 amino acids long. The V gene's germline CDR1 is SGHRS and CDR2 YFSETQ. As DNA, the CDR3 is TGCGCCAGCAGCTTGGAGGGACAGGGGTCAGGAGCTTTCTTT. This gives the protein CASSLEGQGSGAFF.

This clonotype was counted ten times or more. V gene TRBV20-1 combines with J gene TRBJ1-2, with D tentatively TRBD1 (5 bases). V was shortened by 0 bases and J by 5 bases, with 16 bases between the two germline ends. Germline lookup yields CDR1 DFQATT and CDR2 SNEGSKA (reference sequence). The CDR3 loop spans 15 amino acids. The CDR3 DNA sequence: TGCAGTGCTAGAGATCGCGGGGCTAGGTGGTATGGCTACACCTTC. Translated: CSARDRGARWYGYTF.

This clonotype was observed many times. The rearrangement links TRBV20-1 to TRBJ1-4, with D perhaps matching TRBD1 (6 bases). This CDR3 comprises 16 residues. The germline gives CDR1 DFQATT, CDR2 SNEGSKA (reference sequence). V was cut by 3 bases and J by 0 bases, with 14 bases left in between. The CDR3 region is CSASYREVATNEKLFF. The CDR3 DNA reads TGCAGTGCTAGTTACAGGGAGGTGGCAACTAATGAAAAACTGTTTTTT.

This chain links TRBV27 with TRBJ2-3; the D gene is possibly TRBD1 (6 bases). Germline CDR1 is MNHEY and CDR2 is SMNVEV (reference sequence). The CDR3 is made up of 13 amino acids. V dropped 3 bases and J dropped 10 bases, with 14 bases sitting between them. The CDR3 reads CASSFHRDPAQYF. Here the CDR3 DNA reads TGTGCCAGCAGTTTTCACAGGGACCCCGCGCAGTATTTT.

This clonotype occurred many times. This chain joins TRBV6-5 and TRBJ1-2; the D is unclear. The germline V gene encodes CDR1 MNHEY and CDR2 SVGAGI. The CDR3 runs to 14 residues. Between the trimmed V and J ends, which lost 8 bases and 4 bases, there was a span of 17 bases. CDR3 in DNA: TGTGCCAGCTCCCCATATGGGAAGGGCTATGGCTACACCTTC. Translation gives CASSPYGKGYGYTF.

This clonotype was picked up a small number of times. This chain joins TRBV19 and TRBJ1-1; D gene ambiguous. The germline gives CDR1 LNHDA, CDR2 SQIVND (reference sequence). CDR3 length equals 12 residues. The ends were cut back, 6 bases at V and 6 bases at J, with 11 bases in the middle. The CDR3 coding sequence is TGTGCCAGTAGCCCGGCGCGAGCTGAAGCTTTCTTT. The encoded protein is CASSPARAEAFF.

This clonotype has only a few counts. This sequence joins TRBV27 and TRBJ2-7; possibly TRBD2 for D (6 bases). V was trimmed by 1 base and J by 2 bases, leaving 15 bases between them. CDR3 length: 16 amino acids. Germline assignment: CDR1 MNHEY and CDR2 SMNVEV (reference sequence). The CDR3 region has the DNA TGTGCCAGCAGTTTATTGCCTAGCGTCGTGACCTACGAGCAGTACTTC. It encodes CASSLLPSVVTYEQYF.

This clonotype has just a few counts. V usage is TRBV19 and J usage is TRBJ2-7; perhaps TRBD1 as D (6 bases). From germline, CDR1 is LNHDA and CDR2 SQIVND (reference sequence). The CDR3 is 14 residues long. Between the trimmed V and J ends, which lost 8 bases and 4 bases, there was a span of 18 bases. The CDR3 DNA reads TGTGCCAGTTCTACCGGGACATCGAATTACGAGCAGTACTTC. Its translation is CASSTGTSNYEQYF. Filled out from reference TRBV19 and TRBJ2-7, the complete variable domain reads DGGITQSPKYLFRKEGQNVTLSCEQNLNHDAMYWYRQDPGQGLRLIYYSQIVNDFQKGDIAEGYSVSREKKESFPLTVTSAQKNPTAFYLCASSTGTSNYEQYFGPGTRLTVT.

This clonotype has at least ten counts. The rearrangement joins TRBV9 to TRBJ1-6; possibly TRBD1 for D (5 bases). The V gene's germline CDR1 is SGDLS and CDR2 YYNGEE. The CDR3 loop spans 13 amino acids. V lost 0 bases, J lost 12 bases, and 10 bases lay in between. The CDR3 here is CASSVATGGPLHF. Here the CDR3 DNA reads TGTGCCAGCAGCGTAGCTACCGGGGGACCCCTCCACTTT.

J is TRBJ2-7 and V is TRBV29-1, with D possibly matching TRBD2 (5 bases). With 0 bases removed from V and 2 bases from J, the gap between germline ends came to 17 bases. The CDR3 runs to 16 residues. CDR1 and CDR2 (germline): SQVTM, ANQGSEA. In DNA, the CDR3 is TGCAGCGTTGAAGAATTTCTCAGCGGAGAACCCTACGAGCAGTACTTC. This translates into CSVEEFLSGEPYEQYF.

The rearrangement uses TRBV29-1 and TRBJ2-2; the match to TRBD1 covers 7 bases. The ends lost 6 bases at V and 3 bases at J; junction bases unmatched: 7. The germline V gene encodes CDR1 SQVTM and CDR2 ANQGSEA. The CDR3 runs to 14 residues. CDR3 residues: CSVRDRPYTGELFF. The CDR3 DNA reads TGCAGCGTACGGGACAGACCTTACACCGGGGAGCTGTTTTTT.

The sample holds many counts of this clonotype. The gene calls are TRBV27 and TRBJ1-1; D gene unclear. Deletions cut 3 bases from V and 0 bases from J, with 8 bases between. This CDR3 region has 14 residues. Germline-derived CDR1 and CDR2 are MNHEY and SMNVEV (reference sequence). In nucleotides, the CDR3 is TGTGCCAGCAGTTTCCAGGCCATGAACACTGAAGCTTTCTTT. Its protein product is CASSFQAMNTEAFF.

At least ten counts were recorded for this clonotype. The chain joins TRBV24-1 to TRBJ1-2; TRBD1 aligns across 7 bases. Per the germline V gene, CDR1 is KGHDR and CDR2 is SFDVKD. This CDR3 is built from 18 residues. After removal of 4 bases from V and 5 bases from J, the junction contained 18 bases not matched to a gene. In DNA, the CDR3 is TGTGCCACCAGTGAACCCCCCGGACGACAGGGAGGTGGATATGGCTACACCTTC. This translates into CATSEPPGRQGGGYGYTF.

This clonotype has ten or more counts. The J gene is TRBJ2-7, the V gene TRBV28, with TRBD2 identical over 12 bases. The CDR3 runs to 18 residues. V was pared by 2 bases and J by 2 bases, with 10 bases of the junction left unmatched. Germline V CDR1 and CDR2: MDHEN, SYDVKM. The CDR3 protein is CASSLTPATSGSPYEQYF. The CDR3 DNA reads as TGTGCCAGCAGTTTAACCCCCGCGACTAGCGGGAGTCCCTACGAGCAGTACTTC. Combining the CDR3 with reference TRBV28 and TRBJ2-7 gives the whole variable domain DVKVTQSSRYLVKRTGEKVFLECVQDMDHENMFWYRQDPGLGLRLIYFSYDVKMKEKGDIPEGYSVSREKKERFSLILESASTNQTSMYLCASSLTPATSGSPYEQYFGPGTRLTVT.

This clonotype was counted only a few times. J is TRBJ2-7 and V is TRBV27, with 9 bases aligning to TRBD2. The V gene's germline CDR1 is MNHEY and CDR2 SMNVEV (reference sequence). The trim removed 2 bases at V and 2 bases at J, leaving 7 bases unmatched. This CDR3 has 16 amino acids. In DNA form, the CDR3 reads TGTGCCAGCAGTTTAGACGCTAGCGGGATTACCTACGAGCAGTACTTC. Its protein product is CASSLDASGITYEQYF.

This clonotype occurred a few times. The junction shows a germline mismatch at one end, possibly a read error. This chain joins TRBV7-7 and TRBJ2-3; D not resolved. Per the germline V gene, CDR1 is SSHAT and CDR2 is FNYEAQ (reference sequence). The CDR3 contains 14 residues. The CDR3 sequence is CASSPRPGADTQYF. The CDR3 nucleotides are TGTGCTAGCAGCCCCCGGCCCGGAGCAGATACGCAGTATTTT.

The gene calls are TRBV10-3 and TRBJ2-7; 9 bases are a match to TRBD1. This CDR3 is built from 13 residues. The ends lost 6 bases at V and 4 bases at J; junction bases unmatched: 4. Germline V gene lookup returns CDR1 ENHRY and CDR2 SYGVKD. CDR3 DNA sequence: TGTGCCATCAGCAGGGACAGGGCATACGAGCAGTACTTC. It encodes CAISRDRAYEQYF.

The J gene is TRBJ2-7, the V gene TRBV18, with D maybe TRBD1 (6 bases). The germline gives CDR1 KGHSH, CDR2 LQKENI. The CDR3 runs to 15 residues. V gave up 0 bases and J gave up 0 bases, with 9 bases separating them. DNA of the CDR3: TGTGCCAGCTCACCACCACAGGGTAGCTCCTACGAGCAGTACTTC. This sequence encodes CASSPPQGSSYEQYF.

This clonotype was counted only a few times. The V gene is TRBV12-3 or TRBV12-4, the J gene TRBJ2-1; D gene unclear. Deletions cut 2 bases from V and 2 bases from J, with 13 bases between. CDR3 length: 16 residues. CDR3 DNA: TGTGCCAGCAGTTTAAGGATTAGAGTACCCTACAATGAGCAGTTCTTC. It codes for CASSLRIRVPYNEQFF.

This clonotype was detected many times. The rearrangement links TRBV7-9 to TRBJ1-1; TRBD1 might be the D (5 bases). Germline CDR1 reads SEHNR; CDR2 reads FQNEAQ (reference sequence). The germline V and J ends were trimmed by 5 bases and 3 bases, with 10 bases remaining between them. This CDR3 has 13 residues. The CDR3 spells CASSQQVDTEAFF. The DNA of the CDR3 is TGTGCCAGCAGCCAACAGGTGGACACTGAAGCTTTCTTT. The whole variable domain, remainder taken from reference TRBV7-9 and TRBJ1-1, is DTGVSQNPRHKITKRGQNVTFRCDPISEHNRLYWYRQTLGQGPEFLTYFQNEAQLEKSRLLSDRFSAERPKGSFSTLEIQRTEQGDSAMYLCASSQQVDTEAFFGQGTRLTVV.

The sample holds a few counts of this clonotype. The rearrangement joins TRBV6-6 to TRBJ2-1; D may be TRBD2 (6 bases). The germline CDR1 and CDR2 sequences are MNHNY and SVGAGI (reference sequence). The CDR3 contains 14 residues. The V end lost 4 bases, the J end lost 16 bases, and 23 bases lay between the germline ends. CDR3: CASSLGGAYNERFF. For the CDR3, the DNA is TGTGCCAGCAGTTTGGGAGGAGCCTACAATGAGCGTTTCTTC.

This clonotype was detected ten times or more. The chain recombines TRBV11-3 with TRBJ1-4; D not resolved. The CDR3 sequence is 12 residues long. Germline CDR1 and CDR2: SGHNT and YENEEA. V was trimmed by 5 bases and J by 11 bases, leaving 12 bases between them. The chain's CDR3 is CASSQTGSKLFF. Written as DNA, the CDR3 is TGTGCCAGCAGCCAAACCGGGAGTAAACTGTTTTTT.

This clonotype has a count of ten or more. The chain has TRBV18 and TRBJ1-2, with D possibly matching TRBD1 (6 bases). Looked up from germline, CDR1 is KGHSH and CDR2 is LQKENI. V gave up 2 bases and J gave up 1 base, with 8 bases separating them. The CDR3 contains 14 residues. For the CDR3, the DNA is TGTGCCAGCTCACCAAGGACAGATAACTATGGCTACACCTTC. Protein sequence: CASSPRTDNYGYTF.

This clonotype came up a few times. The chain links TRBV20-1 to TRBJ2-7; D is ambiguous. V was trimmed by 3 bases and J by 4 bases, leaving 16 bases between them. This CDR3 has 14 residues. Germline values: CDR1 DFQATT, CDR2 SNEGSKA (reference sequence). The CDR3 region is CSASLPLLAYEQYF. The CDR3 DNA reads TGCAGTGCTAGTTTACCCCTTTTGGCTTACGAGCAGTACTTC.